One sample yielded the 19 T cell receptor beta chains listed below, sequenced in a study of identical twins. MiXCR was run by TCRdb on the 5' RACE reads, yielding one entry per CDR3 protein. The sample lists about 530,000 distinct CDR3 sequences, 13% to 15% occurring once. This sample also appeared in a second study, on yellow fever vaccine responses in identical twins.

Sequencing was performed on CD4+ T cells sorted from blood. The receptors were sampled from a woman between 18 and 30 years old in good health.

V gene TRBV7-7 combines with J gene TRBJ2-3; D call uncertain. This CDR3 is built from 13 residues. The V end lost 4 bases, the J end lost 4 bases, and 9 bases lay between the germline ends. Germline assignment: CDR1 SSHAT and CDR2 FNYEAQ (reference sequence). CDR3 bases: TGTGCCAGCAGCTACATTAGGTCAGATACGCAGTATTTT. It codes for CASSYIRSDTQYF.

This clonotype has just a few counts. V and J are TRBV6-1 and TRBJ2-5, with TRBD2 matching over 13 bases. With 5 bases clipped from V and 3 bases from J, the junction kept 3 bases outside the gene matches. Looked up from germline, CDR1 is MNHNS and CDR2 is SASEGT. The CDR3 is 15 amino acids. The CDR3 sequence: CASSRTSGREETQYF. In DNA, the CDR3 is TGTGCCAGCAGTCGAACTAGCGGGAGGGAAGAGACCCAGTACTTC.

The chain has TRBV20-1 and TRBJ2-6, with TRBD1 matching 8 bases. Unmatched junction bases numbered 7, after V lost 5 bases and J lost 4 bases. CDR3 size: 15 residues. Germline V gives CDR1 DFQATT, CDR2 SNEGSKA (reference sequence). The CDR3 here is CSAYRQGYGANVLTF. CDR3 in DNA: TGCAGTGCTTACAGACAGGGGTACGGGGCCAACGTCCTGACTTTC.

V gene TRBV19 combines with J gene TRBJ2-7, with 7 bases lining up with TRBD2. Germline CDR1 reads LNHDA; CDR2 reads SQIVND (reference sequence). CDR3 length: 14 residues. V lost 5 bases to trimming and J lost 6 bases; unmatched junction nucleotides: 10. The CDR3 loop is CASSLEAGRGEQYF. As DNA, the CDR3 is TGTGCCAGTAGTCTGGAGGCAGGGAGGGGCGAGCAGTACTTC.

This clonotype was recorded at least ten times. This sequence joins TRBV7-9 and TRBJ2-3, with D perhaps TRBD2 (6 bases). The germline gives CDR1 SEHNR, CDR2 FQNEAQ (reference sequence). The CDR3 is 15 residues long. Trimming cost V 1 base and J 6 bases, with 14 bases left between them. CDR3 residues: CASSLVGLAFDTQYF. DNA for the CDR3: TGTGCCAGCAGCTTAGTAGGCCTAGCGTTCGATACGCAGTATTTT.

V is TRBV24-1 and J is TRBJ2-1; 11 bases align to TRBD1. Losses at the gene ends were 4 bases for V and 7 bases for J; bases not matched to a gene: 5. CDR1 KGHDR and CDR2 SFDVKD come from the germline V gene. This CDR3 comprises 15 residues. In DNA form, the CDR3 reads TGTGCCACCAGTGACCGGGACAGGGGGACAAATGAGCAGTTCTTC. Translated, it gives CATSDRDRGTNEQFF.

This chain joins TRBV20-1 and TRBJ2-3; the D gene is possibly TRBD2 (5 bases). Germline V CDR1 and CDR2: DFQATT, SNEGSKA (reference sequence). The CDR3 is made up of 12 amino acids. With 7 bases removed from V and 0 bases from J, the gap between germline ends came to 8 bases. The CDR3, as DNA: TGCAGTGTACGGACTAGCACAGATACGCAGTATTTT. Protein sequence: CSVRTSTDTQYF.

This clonotype was found a few times. The gene calls are TRBV6-1 and TRBJ2-1; weak D call: TRBD2 (5 bases). The CDR3 is made up of 13 amino acids. Germline assignment: CDR1 MNHNS and CDR2 SASEGT. The germline V and J ends were trimmed by 2 bases and 15 bases, with 17 bases remaining between them. In DNA form, the CDR3 reads TGTGCCAGCAGTGAACCTCCACTAGATTGGAGGTTCTTC. Translated, it gives CASSEPPLDWRFF.

This clonotype has a handful of counts. The chain is built from TRBV20-1 and TRBJ2-7; possible D gene TRBD1, 6 bases. The CDR3 sequence is 15 residues long. CDR1 is DFQATT and CDR2 is SNEGSKA in the germline V gene (reference sequence). Trimming stripped 2 bases from V and 1 base from J, with 15 bases between. CDR3 bases: TGCAGTGCTAGATCAGGCAGGGGTGGATCCTACGAGCAGTACGTC. Amino acid sequence: CSARSGRGGSYEQYV.

In its sample, this clonotype was seen a few times. The chain joins TRBV3-1 to TRBJ1-5, with TRBD1 matching over 8 bases. Trimming took 0 bases from V and 1 from J; bases not matched to a gene: 2. The CDR3 extends over 16 amino acids. Germline V gene lookup returns CDR1 LGHDT and CDR2 YNNKEL (reference sequence). The CDR3 spells CASSQETGASNQPQHF. CDR3 in DNA: TGTGCCAGCAGCCAAGAGACAGGGGCGAGCAATCAGCCCCAGCATTTT.

This clonotype occurred a few times. V gene TRBV5-1 combines with J gene TRBJ2-7; TRBD2 matches at 7 bases. The V and J ends lost 6 bases and 4 bases, in that order; junction bases with no gene match: 13. CDR1 and CDR2 (germline): SGHRS, YFSETQ. This CDR3 is built from 15 residues. Here the CDR3 reads CASTTGGAGVYEQYF. The CDR3 DNA follows: TGCGCCAGCACCACCGGTGGGGCGGGAGTGTACGAGCAGTACTTC.

This clonotype was counted only a few times. This chain uses TRBV9 with TRBJ2-3; 9 bases match TRBD1. The trim removed 4 bases at V and 5 bases at J, leaving 11 bases unmatched. The CDR3 is made up of 16 amino acids. Germline values: CDR1 SGDLS, CDR2 YYNGEE. This chain's CDR3 is CASSNRGGQGGDTQYF. CDR3 coding DNA: TGTGCCAGCAGCAATCGTGGGGGACAGGGAGGAGATACGCAGTATTTT. Variable domain in full (rest from reference TRBV9 and TRBJ2-3): DSGVTQTPKHLITATGQRVTLRCSPRSGDLSVYWYQQSLDQGLQFLIQYYNGEERAKGNILERFSAQQFPDLHSELNLSSLELGDSALYFCASSNRGGQGGDTQYFGPGTRLTVL.

Ten or more counts support this clonotype. V is TRBV20-1 and J is TRBJ1-6; D is ambiguous. The V and J ends lost 0 bases and 10 bases respectively, with 4 bases between them. The CDR3 has 11 residues. Germline V gives CDR1 DFQATT, CDR2 SNEGSKA (reference sequence). The CDR3 loop reads CSARDRSPLHF. The CDR3 coding sequence is TGCAGTGCTAGAGATAGGTCACCCCTCCACTTT.

The chain uses TRBV19 and TRBJ2-2, with a possible D match to TRBD2 (6 bases). CDR3 length equals 17 residues. Trimming removed 9 bases at V and 7 bases at J, with 27 bases between. Germline V CDR1 and CDR2: LNHDA, SQIVND (reference sequence). CDR3 DNA sequence: TGTGCCAGCAAAAACCAAGGACTACCCCTTAATTTCGGGGAGCTGTTTTTT. Translation gives CASKNQGLPLNFGELFF.

This clonotype was observed at least ten times. The chain joins TRBV19 to TRBJ2-1, with a possible D match to TRBD2 (6 bases). Germline CDR1 is LNHDA and CDR2 is SQIVND (reference sequence). V gave up 10 bases and J gave up 3 bases, with 22 bases separating them. This CDR3 has 16 residues. The CDR3 nucleotides read TGTGCCACCGGGGGTAGGGGTAGGGGACTCTACAATGAGCAGTTCTTC. Protein product: CATGGRGRGLYNEQFF.

In this sample, this clonotype turned up a few times. The rearrangement links TRBV20-1 to TRBJ1-1; a weak D match, TRBD1 (6 bases). CDR1 and CDR2 (germline): DFQATT, SNEGSKA (reference sequence). CDR3 length: 12 amino acids. The V end was cut by 6 bases, the J end by 6 bases, with 14 bases between. CDR3 sequence: CSAAYRDAEAFF. The CDR3 nucleotides are TGCAGTGCCGCATACAGGGACGCTGAAGCTTTCTTT.

This clonotype was seen only a few times. V and J are TRBV18 and TRBJ2-5; D is perhaps TRBD1 (6 bases). The CDR3 is 14 residues long. Trimming cost V 3 bases and J 1 base, with 9 bases left between them. Germline V gene data show CDR1 as KGHSH and CDR2 as LQKENI. The CDR3 loop reads CASSPRDTQETQYF. The DNA of the CDR3 is TGTGCCAGCTCACCCCGGGACACCCAAGAGACCCAGTACTTC.

This clonotype was seen repeatedly, ten times or more. This chain joins TRBV12-3 or TRBV12-4 and TRBJ1-1; D might be TRBD1 (5 bases). The CDR3 contains 13 residues. Trimming left V 4 bases short and J 8 bases short, with 14 bases between. The CDR3 loop is CASSSGTAREAFF. CDR3 nucleotide sequence: TGTGCCAGCAGTTCCGGGACGGCGAGGGAAGCTTTCTTT.

This clonotype has more than one count but fewer than ten. V gene TRBV11-3 combines with J gene TRBJ2-5; TRBD2 matches at 14 bases. CDR3 length equals 15 residues. The germline V gene has CDR1 SGHNT and CDR2 YENEEA. J was trimmed by 5 bases and V by 4 bases; bases with no gene match: 3. For the CDR3, the DNA is TGTGCCAGCAGCTACGGGACTAGCGGGAGTGAGACCCAGTACTTC. Translation gives CASSYGTSGSETQYF. The full variable domain, with the rest looked up from reference TRBV11-3 and TRBJ2-5, is EAGVVQSPRYKIIEKKQPVAFWCNPISGHNTLYWYLQNLGQGPELLIRYENEEAVDDSQLPKDRFSAERLKGVDSTLKIQPAELGDSAVYLCASSYGTSGSETQYFGPGTRLLVL.